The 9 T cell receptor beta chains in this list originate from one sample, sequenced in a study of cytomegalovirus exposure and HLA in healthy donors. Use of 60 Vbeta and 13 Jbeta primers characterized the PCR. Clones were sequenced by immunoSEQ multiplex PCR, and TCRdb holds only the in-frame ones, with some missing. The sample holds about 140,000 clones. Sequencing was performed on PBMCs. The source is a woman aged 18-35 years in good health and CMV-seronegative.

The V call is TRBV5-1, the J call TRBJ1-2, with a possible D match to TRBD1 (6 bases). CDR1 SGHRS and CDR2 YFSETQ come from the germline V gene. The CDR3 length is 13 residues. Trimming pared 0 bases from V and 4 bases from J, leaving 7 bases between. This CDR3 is CASSLGTAYGYTF. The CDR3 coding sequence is TGCGCCAGCAGCTTGGGGACAGCCTATGGCTACACCTTC. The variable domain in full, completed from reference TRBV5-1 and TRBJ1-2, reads KAGVTQTPRYLIKTRGQQVTLSCSPISGHRSVSWYQQTPGQGLQFLFEYFSETQRNKGNFPGRFSGRQFSNSRSEMNVSTLELGDSALYLCASSLGTAYGYTFGSGTRLTVV.

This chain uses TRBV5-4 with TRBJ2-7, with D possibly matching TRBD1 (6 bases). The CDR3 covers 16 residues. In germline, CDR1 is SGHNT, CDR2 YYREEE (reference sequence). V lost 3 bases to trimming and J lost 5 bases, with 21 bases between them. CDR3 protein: CASSSYWTAEGHEQYF. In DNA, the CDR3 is TGTGCCAGCAGCTCGTACTGGACAGCCGAGGGGCACGAGCAGTACTTC.

CDR3 coding DNA: TGTGCCAGTGGAATGGGACAGGGGTTGGTTGAAAAACTGTTTTTT. It specifies CASGMGQGLVEKLFF. The V gene is TRBV19, the J gene TRBJ1-4; TRBD1 matches 10 bases. This CDR3 region has 15 residues. The trim removed 8 bases at V and 7 bases at J, leaving 10 bases unmatched. Germline V gives CDR1 LNHDA, CDR2 SQIVND (reference sequence).

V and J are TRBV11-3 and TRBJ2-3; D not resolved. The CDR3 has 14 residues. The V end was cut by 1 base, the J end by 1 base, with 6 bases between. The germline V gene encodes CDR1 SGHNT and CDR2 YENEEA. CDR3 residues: CASSLVAGTDTQYF. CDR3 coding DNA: TGTGCCAGCAGCTTAGTGGCGGGCACAGATACGCAGTATTTT.

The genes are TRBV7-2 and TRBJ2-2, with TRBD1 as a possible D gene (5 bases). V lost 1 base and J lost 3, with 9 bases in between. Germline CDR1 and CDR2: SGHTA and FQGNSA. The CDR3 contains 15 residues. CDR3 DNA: TGTGCCAGCAGCTTAGTGCAGGGTGACACCGGGGAGCTGTTTTTT. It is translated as CASSLVQGDTGELFF.

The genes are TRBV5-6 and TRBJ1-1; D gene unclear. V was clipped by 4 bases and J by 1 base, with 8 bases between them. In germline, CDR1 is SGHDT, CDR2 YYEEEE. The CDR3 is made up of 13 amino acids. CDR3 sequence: CASSLAGNTEAFF. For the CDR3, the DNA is TGTGCCAGCAGCCTTGCGGGGAACACTGAAGCTTTCTTT.

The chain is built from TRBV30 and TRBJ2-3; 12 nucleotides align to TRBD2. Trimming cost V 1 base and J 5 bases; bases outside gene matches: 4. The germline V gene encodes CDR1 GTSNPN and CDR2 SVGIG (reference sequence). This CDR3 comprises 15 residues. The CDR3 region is CAWSGLAGAIDTQYF. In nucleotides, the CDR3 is TGTGCCTGGAGTGGACTAGCGGGAGCGATAGATACGCAGTATTTT.

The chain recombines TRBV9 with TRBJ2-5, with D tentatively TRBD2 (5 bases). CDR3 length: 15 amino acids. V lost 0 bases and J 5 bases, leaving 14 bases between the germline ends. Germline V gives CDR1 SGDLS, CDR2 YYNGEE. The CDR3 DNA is TGTGCCAGCAGCGTAGGTATGGGAGTATTGGAGACCCAGTACTTC. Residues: CASSVGMGVLETQYF.

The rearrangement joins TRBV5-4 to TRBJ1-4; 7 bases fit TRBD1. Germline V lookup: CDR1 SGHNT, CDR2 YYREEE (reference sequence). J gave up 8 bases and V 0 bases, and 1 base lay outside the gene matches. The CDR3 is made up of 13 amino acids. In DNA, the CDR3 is TGTGCCAGCAGCTTGGACAGGGGCGAAAAACTGTTTTTT. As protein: CASSLDRGEKLFF.